The 17 T cell receptor beta chains reported below all come from one sample, sequenced in a study of response to subunit inactivated influenza vaccine (dated by TCRdb to about 2018). The library relied on RT-PCR. Sequencing was carried out with an Illumina HiSeq 2500. In TCRdb, the public reads were trimmed at Q25 with fastp and aligned with MiXCR, with productive beta chains retained. All rows with the same CDR3 protein become a single entry with the most common DNA and genes. Counted in this sample were 450,000 to 550,000 distinct CDR3 sequences; about 25% of them appeared once. Jointly, the top ten make up 1.5% to 2% of the sample. Sequencing used CD4+ T cells sorted from PBMCs, obtained more than 4 days after vaccination. Receptors originate from a man over 45 who received an inactivated influenza vaccine. Donor details come from another sample of the same person, matched by shared clones.

This clonotype turned up a few times. The chain uses TRBV30 and TRBJ2-1, with a weak D call TRBD1 (6 bases). The V gene's germline CDR1 is GTSNPN and CDR2 SVGIG (reference sequence). CDR3 length equals 14 residues. With 3 bases removed from V and 0 bases from J, the gap between germline ends came to 9 bases. CDR3 nucleotides: TGTGCCTGGAGGGGGACAAACTCCTACAATGAGCAGTTCTTC. This codes for CAWRGTNSYNEQFF.

This clonotype was recorded a few times. The CDR3 loop reads CASSLGIDYNEQFF. For the CDR3, the DNA is TGTGCCAGCAGCTTAGGTATAGATTACAATGAGCAGTTCTTC. This sequence joins TRBV7-2 and TRBJ2-1, with D unresolved. In germline, CDR1 is SGHTA, CDR2 FQGNSA. Deletions cut 1 base from V and 4 bases from J, with 8 bases between. The CDR3 sequence is 14 residues long.

The V and J genes are TRBV12-3 or TRBV12-4 and TRBJ2-7; no clear D gene. There are 14 residues in the CDR3. V was cut by 2 bases and J by 0 bases, with 8 bases left in between. The chain's CDR3 is CASSLTDGSYEQYF. CDR3 sequence (DNA): TGTGCCAGCAGTTTAACGGACGGCTCCTACGAGCAGTACTTC.

This clonotype was detected only a few times. The chain has TRBV13 and TRBJ2-1, with D uncertain. V gave up 0 bases and J gave up 2 bases, with 8 bases separating them. Germline CDR1 and CDR2: PRHDT and FYEKMQ (reference sequence). The CDR3 covers 15 residues. The CDR3 bases are TGTGCCAGCAGCTTAGGTCCGCCGACCTACAATGAGCAGTTCTTC. It specifies CASSLGPPTYNEQFF.

The genes are TRBV10-3 and TRBJ2-7; no reliable D call. The germline CDR1 and CDR2 sequences are ENHRY and SYGVKD. The CDR3 totals 12 residues. Trimming shortened V by 1 base and J by 6 bases, and 7 bases separated the two germline ends. The chain's CDR3 is CAISEFRGEQYF. CDR3 DNA sequence: TGTGCCATCAGTGAGTTTCGAGGCGAGCAGTACTTC.

This clonotype was detected a few times. The V and J genes are TRBV5-1 and TRBJ2-3, with D perhaps TRBD1 (6 bases). V gave up 5 bases and J gave up 4 bases, with 8 bases separating them. CDR3 length: 12 amino acids. Germline CDR1 and CDR2: SGHRS and YFSETQ. The CDR3 sequence: CASREGADTQYF. CDR3 in DNA: TGCGCCAGCAGAGAGGGGGCAGATACGCAGTATTTT.

This clonotype occurred a few times. The genes are TRBV5-1 and TRBJ2-7; D is uncertain. V dropped 0 bases and J dropped 0 bases, with 10 bases sitting between them. Germline V gene lookup returns CDR1 SGHRS and CDR2 YFSETQ. This CDR3 comprises 15 residues. In DNA form, the CDR3 reads TGCGCCAGCAGCTTGGGTCTAATAAGCTCCTACGAGCAGTACTTC. Its protein is CASSLGLISSYEQYF.

The chain links TRBV29-1 to TRBJ2-1, with D possibly TRBD2 on 7 matching bases. The germline V gene encodes CDR1 SQVTM and CDR2 ANQGSEA. There are 13 residues in the CDR3. Trimming removed 4 bases at V and 8 bases at J, with 15 bases between. The CDR3 protein is CSVGGGASYEQFF. For the CDR3, the DNA is TGCAGCGTTGGTGGGGGGGCCTCGTATGAGCAGTTCTTC.

The sample holds a few counts of this clonotype. The rearrangement uses TRBV7-2 and TRBJ2-3, with 10 bases matching TRBD2. The V gene's germline CDR1 is SGHTA and CDR2 FQGNSA. Losses at the gene ends were 1 base for V and 4 bases for J; bases not matched to a gene: 8. The length of the CDR3 is 17 residues. The CDR3 nucleotides read TGTGCCAGCAGCTTAGTTGGTAGCGGGGGGTTGTCAGATACGCAGTATTTT. It is translated as CASSLVGSGGLSDTQYF.

The J gene is TRBJ2-7, the V gene TRBV29-1; the D gene is possibly TRBD1 (6 bases). CDR3 size: 11 residues. CDR1 SQVTM and CDR2 ANQGSEA come from the germline V gene. The V and J ends lost 8 bases and 5 bases respectively, with 13 bases between them. The CDR3 region is CSIQGGHEQYF. CDR3 sequence (DNA): TGCAGCATACAGGGTGGCCACGAGCAGTACTTC.

This rearrangement joins TRBV10-2 to TRBJ2-7; possibly TRBD2 for D (5 bases). The length of the CDR3 is 17 residues. Germline V CDR1 and CDR2: WSHSY, SAAADI. The ends were cut back, 4 bases at V and 0 bases at J, with 19 bases in the middle. In DNA form, the CDR3 reads TGCGCCAGCAGTGGGAGCGGTCGTCAGATTCTCTCCTACGAGCAGTACTTC. This sequence encodes CASSGSGRQILSYEQYF.

This clonotype appeared many times. The rearrangement uses TRBV12-3 or TRBV12-4 and TRBJ2-1; 7 bases match TRBD1. The junction had 12 bases not matched to a gene; V was cut back by 4 bases and J by 12 bases. The CDR3 runs to 14 residues. The CDR3 here is CASSSLTGSGGQFF. The CDR3 DNA sequence: TGTGCCAGCAGTTCCCTGACAGGGTCAGGGGGGCAGTTCTTC.

In its sample, this clonotype was seen a few times. This chain connects TRBV11-2 to TRBJ2-2; 12 bases agree with TRBD2. V trimming: 1 base; J trimming: 5 bases; junction bases outside the gene matches: 14. The germline CDR1 and CDR2 sequences are SGHAT and FQNNGV. This CDR3 is built from 20 residues. CDR3 in DNA: TGTGCCAGCAGCTTAGTTCGGTTTCCTAGCGGGAGGGCCGCGACCGGGGAGCTGTTTTTT. The encoded protein is CASSLVRFPSGRAATGELFF.

J is TRBJ2-2 and V is TRBV5-1; D is perhaps TRBD1 (6 bases). The CDR3 contains 14 residues. V was pared by 3 bases and J by 6 bases, with 12 bases between. CDR1 is SGHRS and CDR2 is YFSETQ in the germline V gene. The CDR3 nucleotides read TGCGCCAGCAGCTCGACAGGTTCAGCCGGGGAGCTGTTTTTT. This translates into CASSSTGSAGELFF. Full variable domain (remainder filled in from reference TRBV5-1 and TRBJ2-2): KAGVTQTPRYLIKTRGQQVTLSCSPISGHRSVSWYQQTPGQGLQFLFEYFSETQRNKGNFPGRFSGRQFSNSRSEMNVSTLELGDSALYLCASSSTGSAGELFFGEGSRLTVL.

Here the CDR3 DNA reads TGTGCCAGCTCACCGACGGAATACGAGCAGTACTTC. Residues: CASSPTEYEQYF. The chain recombines TRBV18 with TRBJ2-7; D is ambiguous. The germline V gene has CDR1 KGHSH and CDR2 LQKENI. The germline V and J ends were trimmed by 3 bases and 4 bases, with 7 bases remaining between them. This CDR3 has 12 residues.

J is TRBJ2-4 and V is TRBV20-1, with D maybe TRBD2 (6 bases). The CDR3 is 14 residues long. V was shortened by 5 bases and J by 1 base, with 12 bases between the two germline ends. Germline loops: CDR1 DFQATT, CDR2 SNEGSKA (reference sequence). This CDR3 reads CSAQSGFAKNIQYF. The CDR3 coding sequence is TGCAGTGCTCAGAGCGGGTTCGCCAAAAACATTCAGTACTTC.

This clonotype was picked up a small number of times. The chain has TRBV7-8 and TRBJ2-7; 7 bases agree with TRBD2. V dropped 4 bases and J dropped 7; count of bases not matched to a gene: 10. The CDR3 covers 14 residues. Germline V gives CDR1 SGHVS, CDR2 FQNEAQ. CDR3 nucleotides: TGTGCCAGCAGCTCCCGTGAAGGGAGGGGAGAGCAGTACTTC. Translated, it gives CASSSREGRGEQYF.